This T cell receptor (beta chain) came from a study of T cells after yellow fever vaccination. This clonotype was found a few times. Its antigen is undetermined. Germline values: CDR1 SGHRS, CDR2 YFSETQ. CDR3 length: 15 residues. With 3 bases clipped from V and 4 bases from J, the junction kept 5 bases outside the gene matches. Overall study findings and caveats: Post-booster reappearance was seen for most primary-vaccination clones (nearly 97% CD4, 85% to 90% CD8).

TCRdb independently ran MiXCR on the 5' RACE reads; one entry per CDR3 protein. The table includes around 340,000 distinct CDR3 sequences, roughly an eighth detected once. The starting material was CD4+ T cells sorted from PBMCs, obtained 15 days after the yellow fever booster vaccination. The rearrangement joins TRBV5-1 to TRBJ2-3, with TRBD2 matching 10 bases. This TCR was sampled from a young man who received the YFV17D yellow fever vaccine. The CDR3: CASSSSGGVPDTQYF. In nucleotides, the CDR3 is TGCGCCAGCAGCTCCAGCGGGGGGGTGCCAGATACGCAGTATTTT.